A single T cell receptor beta chain is shown here with its context. This clonotype showed up many times. Its antigen is not yet known. It has no much larger one-base neighbor in the sample; base qualities were not kept. Ophthalmopathy patients had moderately to severely active disease, Clinical Activity Score of at least 3, NOSPECS grade of at least 4, and duration under 3 months. The study excluded patients with uncontrolled infections, other autoimmune diseases, pregnancy or lactation. Clinical symptoms, serum thyroxine and TRAb, thyroid ultrasound, and orbital computed tomography formed the basis for the diagnoses. PBMCs were separated from roughly 10 ml of fresh peripheral blood using Ficoll-Paque density gradient centrifugation. Total RNA was extracted using Trizol reagent, and RNA quality was assessed on an Agilent 2100 Bioanalyzer. The sample belongs to a study of T cells in Graves' hyperthyroidism and ophthalmopathy (dated by TCRdb to about 2019). Notes on the research overall: Peripheral blood samples were taken at the time of initial diagnosis, prior to any treatment. To identify distinguishing TCR V-J signatures, a discovery cohort of some 99 patients was used, comprising 40 to 45 with Graves' ophthalmopathy and some 57 with stable Graves' hyperthyroidism. Prospective prediction of ophthalmopathy was tested in an independent validation cohort consisting of some 20 hyperthyroidism patients and 15 to 17 patients who later progressed to ophthalmopathy. After sampling, hyperthyroidism patients received methimazole starting at 30 mg daily, and ophthalmopathy patients received high-dose intravenous methylprednisolone. For training and testing, the roughly 93 patients in the discovery cohort were randomly divided in a 7:3 ratio. According to the paper, TCR Vbeta CDR3 sequencing was carried out on about 140 peripheral blood samples, which came from over 40 ophthalmopathy, approximately 78 hyperthyroidism and some 17 progressor patients. In six Graves' hyperthyroidism patients, the study also compared T-cell repertoires from thyroid tissue with T-cell repertoires from blood. General findings and caveats noted by the study authors: Most expanded thyroid clonotypes (frequency above 0.001) were also detected in blood, a finding suggesting that blood repertoires may reflect thyroid immune responses. Ophthalmopathy was separated from stable hyperthyroidism by a 13 V-J signature model, with about 88% sensitivity and 81% to 83% specificity obtained in cross-validation and 80%/75% obtained in testing. No statistical method was used to fix the sample size in advance, and group allocation was not hidden from the investigators. In validation, the model predicted progression to ophthalmopathy with 55% to 71% sensitivity and 72% to 75% specificity, a median of around 6.6 months before onset.

In the germline V gene (reference sequence), CDR1 corresponds to GTSNPN and CDR2 to SVGIG. The CDR3 spans 13 residues, from the cysteine through the phenylalanine. Kept here is only the CDR3 DNA, which spans 39 bases and is read in frame from base 1. Trimming takes 3 bases from V and 3 bases from J, and the germline ends sit 11 bases apart. The TCR beta CDR3 regions were amplified from RNA transcripts. For the first round of RT-PCR on the TCR CDR3, the HTBI primer set was used together with the Qiagen OneStep RT-PCR kit. A second multiplex PCR round built the libraries, followed by size selection and purification. Sequencing of the libraries was done on an Illumina HiSeq2000 using paired-end 100 bp reads. The published analysis was carried out like this. SOAPnuke was used to process the raw data, throwing out any read that contained adapters or uncalled bases, had a mean Phred below 15, or lacked an exact constant-primer or identifier match. High-quality paired reads were merged with COPE v1.2.5, and unique nucleotide sequences were defined as clonotypes. MiTCR v1.1 was used to align clonotypes to the IMGT TRBV, TRBD and TRBJ reference segments. Only V-J combinations with frequency above 0.0001, covering 99.2% of repertoires, were analysed. The TCS score was defined as the ratio of F50 (clonal expansion) to E x V (chaos), calculated using BLOSUM62-based TCRdist between CDR3 peptides within each V-J. Welch's t-statistics and random forest reduced around 550 V-J features to about 13, which were used in a naive Bayes classifier (R e1071). The public reads were quality trimmed at Q25 with fastp and then assembled into clones with MiXCR by TCRdb, keeping productive beta chains. Rows matching on CDR3 protein sequence are summarized as one entry with the most common DNA and genes. What appears here as the V and J calls and clone size reflects TCRdb's work, not the paper's. Recorded for this sample are about 260,000 distinct CDR3 sequences; roughly 15% of them occurred a single time. The top ten clonotypes cover 25% to 30% of the sample.

The chain was built from TRBV30 and TRBJ1-2, with the D gene call left open. The sequenced sample consisted of blood. This receptor was taken from a woman under 30 with Graves' ophthalmopathy. The sequenced DNA is TGTGCCTGGAGCAAGACTGCTTACTATGGCTACACCTTC. Its amino acids are CAWSKTAYYGYTF.